This T cell receptor beta chain was recorded in a study of T cells in women clearing cervical HPV infection. Only in-frame clones appear in the TCRdb table, and some are missing; sequencing was by immunoSEQ multiplex PCR. The table gives around 19,000 clones; the top ten clones make up approximately 7% of it. The ends lost 0 bases at V and 4 bases at J; junction bases unmatched: 6. The germline V gene encodes CDR1 LGHNA and CDR2 YNFKEQ. CDR3 length equals 16 residues. About this clone itself: From the germline J gene comes the end of the CDR3, since the read stops 3 residues before it.

The receptor comes from a woman aged 18 to 75 with a cervical HPV16 infection that either progressed to CIN3+ or cleared (not recorded which). Sequencing input: blood buffy coat. The chain is built from TRBV4-2 and TRBJ2-4; 7 positions match TRBD1. The CDR3 loop is CASSQEGDRGKNIQYF. The CDR3 bases that were read are TGTGCCAGCAGCCAAGAGGGGGACAGAGGGAAAAACATT.